The 15 T cell receptor beta chains below come from one sample, sequenced in a study of shared clonotypes between healthy human individuals. The table came from immunoSEQ multiplex PCR; TCRdb's copy has only in-frame clones and leaves some out. The sample consists of roughly 660,000 clones, 90% of them appearing once. Sequenced: memory CD8+ T cells from PBMCs. Subset meaning: CD45RO+ cells pooled with CCR7-negative TemRA cells. The source of these receptors is a man younger than 30 in good health. Some clones in this sample may be carry-over from other donors' samples.

V gene TRBV28 combines with J gene TRBJ1-2, with D tentatively TRBD1 (5 bases). The germline V and J ends were trimmed by 2 bases and 13 bases, with 17 bases remaining between them. The CDR3 contains 13 residues. Germline CDR1 reads MDHEN; CDR2 reads SYDVKM. In DNA, the CDR3 is TGTGCCAGCAGTTTAGAAGGGGCCCTCTTGAGCACCTTC. It codes for CASSLEGALLSTF.

This sequence joins TRBV9 and TRBJ2-1, with 11 bases matching TRBD2. Germline V gene data show CDR1 as SGDLS and CDR2 as YYNGEE. The CDR3 runs to 17 residues. V lost 1 base to trimming and J lost 3 bases; unmatched junction nucleotides: 6. CDR3 sequence: CASSVSTSGSYYNEQFF. The DNA of the CDR3 is TGTGCCAGCAGCGTATCCACTAGCGGGAGTTACTACAATGAGCAGTTCTTC.

The chain recombines TRBV7-2 with TRBJ2-3; 9 positions match TRBD1. After removal of 4 bases from V and 8 bases from J, the junction contained 7 bases not matched to a gene. CDR1 SGHTA and CDR2 FQGNSA come from the germline V gene. The CDR3 is 14 amino acids. The CDR3 region is CASSSRQGEVTQYF. As DNA, the CDR3 is TGTGCCAGCAGCTCACGACAGGGGGAGGTTACGCAGTATTTT.

The chain carries TRBV30 and TRBJ1-2; TRBD1 matches at 8 bases. J lost 4 bases, V lost 5 bases, and 6 bases had no gene match. Germline V gene data show CDR1 as GTSNPN and CDR2 as SVGIG (reference sequence). This CDR3 spans 13 amino acids. CDR3 DNA: TGTGCCTGGTTTGGACAGGGCCTCTATGGCTACACCTTC. This sequence encodes CAWFGQGLYGYTF.

This chain uses TRBV14 with TRBJ2-5; a possible D gene is TRBD1 (6 bases). The germline CDR1 and CDR2 sequences are SGHDN and FVKESK. Trimming cost V 3 bases and J 5 bases, with 16 bases left between them. This CDR3 spans 15 amino acids. The CDR3 DNA reads TGTGCCAGCAGCCATGCGCTAGTCCAGGGGGAGACCCAGTACTTC. Translated: CASSHALVQGETQYF.

V and J are TRBV9 and TRBJ2-1; D is possibly TRBD2 (7 bases). The CDR3 length is 15 residues. Trimming pared 5 bases from V and 8 bases from J, leaving 20 bases between. The germline CDR1 and CDR2 sequences are SGDLS and YYNGEE. CDR3 coding DNA: TGTGCCAGCAGTCAAGGGGGAGGGCCTGGAGATGAGCAGTTCTTC. Protein sequence: CASSQGGGPGDEQFF.

A word on this clone: Other DNA sequences within the sample encode an identical CDR3. The chain has TRBV19 and TRBJ2-7; 9 nucleotides line up with TRBD1. Trimming cost V 5 bases and J 2 bases; bases outside gene matches: 4. The CDR3 sequence is 14 residues long. CDR1 is LNHDA, CDR2 SQIVND, per germline (reference sequence). DNA for the CDR3: TGTGCCAGTAGTGCCGGGACAGGGACCTACGAGCAGTACTTC. Protein product: CASSAGTGTYEQYF.

Turning to this clone: Other nucleotide sequences from this sample produce the same CDR3. The chain carries TRBV7-6 and TRBJ2-7, with 10 bases that match TRBD2. The germline V gene encodes CDR1 SGHVS and CDR2 FNYEAQ. V shed 5 bases and J 1 base; nucleotides not matched to a gene: 2. This CDR3 comprises 14 residues. The CDR3 loop is CASSQLAGSYEQYF. The DNA for the CDR3 is TGTGCCAGCAGCCAACTAGCGGGATCCTACGAGCAGTACTTC.

The rearrangement joins TRBV19 to TRBJ1-1, with 11 nucleotides matching TRBD1. This CDR3 is built from 15 residues. Germline V gives CDR1 LNHDA, CDR2 SQIVND (reference sequence). V lost 5 bases and J lost 3; bases outside the gene matches: 5. The CDR3 sequence: CASSWGQGGYTEAFF. The CDR3 DNA reads as TGTGCCAGTAGTTGGGGACAGGGGGGATACACTGAAGCTTTCTTT.

The V call is TRBV30, the J call TRBJ2-2; TRBD2 agrees at 7 bases. The ends lost 2 bases at V and 4 bases at J; junction bases unmatched: 10. Per the germline V gene, CDR1 is GTSNPN and CDR2 is SVGIG (reference sequence). This CDR3 has 16 amino acids. Written as DNA, the CDR3 is TGTGCCTGGAGTCTTGTGGGAGGGCCGATCACCGGGGAGCTGTTTTTT. It translates to CAWSLVGGPITGELFF.

In this sample, this clone turned up once. The rearrangement links TRBV28 to TRBJ2-7, with no clear D. V dropped 3 bases and J dropped 6 bases, with 15 bases sitting between them. There are 14 residues in the CDR3. CDR1 is MDHEN, CDR2 SYDVKM, per germline. The CDR3 loop is CASSLLQGSVEQYF. The CDR3 DNA sequence: TGTGCCAGCAGTTTGCTTCAAGGATCGGTCGAGCAGTACTTC.

The rearrangement links TRBV10-2 to TRBJ2-7; D not certain. The CDR3 spans 15 residues. Germline CDR1 and CDR2: WSHSY and SAAADI. The ends were cut back, 3 bases at V and 4 bases at J, with 16 bases in the middle. The CDR3: CASSDPPAYFYEQYF. In DNA form, the CDR3 reads TGCGCCAGCAGTGATCCACCAGCATACTTTTACGAGCAGTACTTC.

The rearrangement joins TRBV19 to TRBJ1-1; maybe TRBD1 (5 bases). The germline CDR1 and CDR2 sequences are LNHDA and SQIVND (reference sequence). The V and J ends lost 7 bases and 3 bases respectively, with 15 bases between them. The CDR3 totals 14 residues. Here the CDR3 reads CASIGAIRDTEAFF. The CDR3 region has the DNA TGTGCCAGTATTGGGGCGATACGGGACACTGAAGCTTTCTTT.

V gene TRBV27 combines with J gene TRBJ2-1; weak D call: TRBD2 (6 bases). This CDR3 spans 14 amino acids. CDR1 is MNHEY and CDR2 is SMNVEV in the germline V gene (reference sequence). Trimming pared 6 bases from V and 6 bases from J, leaving 15 bases between. CDR3 sequence reads: CASSLVLASNEQFF. Here the CDR3 DNA reads TGTGCCAGCAGCCTTGTCCTAGCGAGCAATGAGCAGTTCTTC.

This clone was picked up a small number of times. The chain has TRBV13 and TRBJ2-1; D not certain. V gave up 2 bases and J gave up 9 bases, with 5 bases separating them. The germline CDR1 and CDR2 sequences are PRHDT and FYEKMQ (reference sequence). The CDR3 is made up of 11 amino acids. The CDR3 nucleotides are TGTGCCAGCAGCTTATTGCGTGAGCAGTTCTTC. This codes for CASSLLREQFF.